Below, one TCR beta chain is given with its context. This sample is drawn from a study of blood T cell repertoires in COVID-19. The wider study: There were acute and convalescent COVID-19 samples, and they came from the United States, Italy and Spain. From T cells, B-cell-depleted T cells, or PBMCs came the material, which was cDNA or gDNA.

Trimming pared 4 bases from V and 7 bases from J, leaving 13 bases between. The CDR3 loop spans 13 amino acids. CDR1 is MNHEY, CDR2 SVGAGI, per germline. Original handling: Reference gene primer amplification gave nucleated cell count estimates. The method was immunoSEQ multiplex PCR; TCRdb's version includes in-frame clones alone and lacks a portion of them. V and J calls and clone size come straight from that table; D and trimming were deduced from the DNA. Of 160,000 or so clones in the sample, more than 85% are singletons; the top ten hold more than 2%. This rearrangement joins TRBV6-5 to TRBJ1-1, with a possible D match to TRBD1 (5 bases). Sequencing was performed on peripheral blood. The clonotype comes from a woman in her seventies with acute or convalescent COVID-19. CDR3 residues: CASSWGTFGEAFF. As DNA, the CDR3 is TGTGCCAGCAGTTGGGGGACTTTTGGTGAAGCTTTCTTT.